This entry lists 3 T cell receptor beta chains sequenced from one sample in a study of Tregs in tolerant kidney transplant recipients. Assay: immunoSEQ multiplex PCR; the TCRdb copy retains only in-frame clones and omits some. This sample yields tens of thousands of clones, of which about 90% are seen a single time; less than 0.75% belongs to the top ten. Sequenced sample: Tregs from blood. Receptors originate from a human donor in good health.

The rearrangement links TRBV6-5 to TRBJ2-7, with 8 bases matching TRBD2. The J segment lost 6 bases and the V segment lost 5 bases, leaving 12 bases of the junction unmatched. The germline V gene encodes CDR1 MNHEY and CDR2 SVGAGI. The CDR3 has 15 residues. The CDR3 loop reads CASSLSPGLGLEQYF. The CDR3 coding sequence is TGTGCCAGCAGTCTCTCCCCGGGACTAGGGCTCGAGCAGTACTTC.

As DNA, the CDR3 is TGTGCCAGCAGTCCCACCCGGGCGCAGTATTTT. Translation gives CASSPTRAQYF. The rearrangement joins TRBV6-1 to TRBJ2-3; D gene unclear. The ends were cut back, 5 bases at V and 10 bases at J, with 10 bases in the middle. The CDR3 is made up of 11 amino acids. Germline CDR1 MNHNS, CDR2 SASEGT.

The chain joins TRBV30 to TRBJ2-7; the D is unclear. CDR1 and CDR2 from the germline V gene are GTSNPN and SVGIG (reference sequence). With 2 bases removed from V and 6 bases from J, the gap between germline ends came to 11 bases. This CDR3 has 12 residues. CDR3 nucleotides: TGTGCCTGGAGTTACAATCAGGCCGAGCAGTACTTC. Translation: CAWSYNQAEQYF.